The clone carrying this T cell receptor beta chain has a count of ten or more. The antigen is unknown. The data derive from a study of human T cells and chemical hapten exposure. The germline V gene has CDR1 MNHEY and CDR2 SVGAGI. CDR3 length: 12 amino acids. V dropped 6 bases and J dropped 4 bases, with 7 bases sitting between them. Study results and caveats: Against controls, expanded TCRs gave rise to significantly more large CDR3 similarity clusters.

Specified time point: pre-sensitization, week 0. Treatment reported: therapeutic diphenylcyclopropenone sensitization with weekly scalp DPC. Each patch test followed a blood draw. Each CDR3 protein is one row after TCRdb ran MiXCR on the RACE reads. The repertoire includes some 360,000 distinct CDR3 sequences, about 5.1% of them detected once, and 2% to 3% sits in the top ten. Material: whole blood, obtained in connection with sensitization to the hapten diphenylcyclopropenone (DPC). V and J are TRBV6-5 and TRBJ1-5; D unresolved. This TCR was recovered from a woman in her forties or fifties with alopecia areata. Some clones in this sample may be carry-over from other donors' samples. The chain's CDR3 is CASSSANQPQHF. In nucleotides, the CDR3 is TGTGCCAGCAGCTCCGCGAATCAGCCCCAGCATTTT.